The entry that follows covers one TCR beta chain sequence. Antigen: not known. This CDR3 is also generated by other DNA sequences in the sample. The data were obtained in a study of cytomegalovirus exposure and HLA in healthy donors. Study context: The Caucasian-associated ancestry cluster held roughly 78% of 300 to 450 genotyped donors. Study outcomes and limitations: The authors later found most CMV-associated TCR beta chains appeared HLA-restricted.

Amplification used 60 Vbeta primers and 13 Jbeta primers. This table comes from immunoSEQ multiplex PCR, and its TCRdb copy is limited to in-frame clones, with some not included. This sample has some 250,000 clones, with around 80% found just once. The germline CDR1 and CDR2 sequences are SGHRS and YFSETQ. The CDR3 contains 18 residues. Trimming cost V 3 bases and J 0 bases; bases outside gene matches: 11. The origin of this receptor is a woman in her thirties or forties in good health and CMV-seropositive. The sequenced sample was PBMCs. This sequence joins TRBV5-1 and TRBJ2-3; the match to TRBD2 covers 9 bases. The CDR3, as DNA: TGCGCCAGCAGCTCACCGCCGACTAGCGGATCTAGCACAGATACGCAGTATTTT. This sequence encodes CASSSPPTSGSSTDTQYF. The entire variable domain, with the rest obtained from reference TRBV5-1 and TRBJ2-3, is as follows: KAGVTQTPRYLIKTRGQQVTLSCSPISGHRSVSWYQQTPGQGLQFLFEYFSETQRNKGNFPGRFSGRQFSNSRSEMNVSTLELGDSALYLCASSSPPTSGSSTDTQYFGPGTRLTVL.